The present TCR beta chain was sequenced within a study of shared clonotypes between healthy human individuals. Every subset's genomic DNA went evenly onto several immunoSEQ plates. In the original processing: From ImmunoSEQ came sequences covering only the junction and carrying no quality scores, so filtering differed. Here immunoSEQ multiplex PCR was the method, and the copy in TCRdb shows in-frame clones only, minus some. The V and J calls and clone size come from that table; D and trimming were worked out from the DNA. The table includes approximately 2.5 million clones, 85% to 95% detected once. The V and J ends lost 0 bases and 6 bases, in that order; junction bases with no gene match: 3. The CDR3 runs to 15 residues. Germline V gene lookup returns CDR1 KGHSH and CDR2 LQKENI. On this clone itself: Its antigen remains unknown. Other DNA sequences in the same sample also yield this CDR3.

Study-level findings and limits: Some clonotypes were shared by all four sorted-subset donors, while others were not shared. The non-shared ones had lower generation probabilities than the shared ones.

The gene calls are TRBV18 and TRBJ1-5; 9 nucleotides agree with TRBD1. The sequenced sample consisted of naive CD4+ T cells sorted from blood. Subset: CD45RA+ positively selected. The clonotype comes from a young man in good health. The CDR3 here is CASSPPGQGGQPQHF. CDR3 nucleotides: TGTGCCAGCTCACCACCGGGACAGGGCGGTCAGCCCCAGCATTTT.